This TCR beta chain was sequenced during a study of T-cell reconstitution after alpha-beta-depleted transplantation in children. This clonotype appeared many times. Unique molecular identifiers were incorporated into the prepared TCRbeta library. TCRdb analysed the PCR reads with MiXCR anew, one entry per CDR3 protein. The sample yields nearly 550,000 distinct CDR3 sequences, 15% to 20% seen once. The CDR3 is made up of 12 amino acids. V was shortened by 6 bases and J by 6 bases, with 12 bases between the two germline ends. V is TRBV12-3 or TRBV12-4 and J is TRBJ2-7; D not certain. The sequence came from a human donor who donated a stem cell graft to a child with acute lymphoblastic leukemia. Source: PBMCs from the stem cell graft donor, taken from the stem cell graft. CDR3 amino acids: CASRLGFSEQYF. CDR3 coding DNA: TGTGCCAGCAGGCTGGGTTTTAGCGAGCAGTACTTC.